Shown below are 3 T cell receptor beta chains from a single sample sequenced in a study of cytomegalovirus exposure and HLA in healthy donors. This PCR relied on a set of 60 Vbeta primers and 13 Jbeta primers. The repertoire was sequenced with immunoSEQ multiplex PCR; TCRdb's copy has only in-frame clones and lacks some. The top ten hold over 2.5% of the sample, which has 150,000 to 180,000 clones, roughly 74% seen once. Material for sequencing was PBMCs. Receptor source: a man younger than 30 in good health and CMV-seronegative.

The chain employs TRBV14 and TRBJ1-1, with D possibly matching TRBD1 (6 bases). The V gene lost 2 bases and the J gene lost 5 bases, with 15 bases spanning the gap. Germline-derived CDR1 and CDR2 are SGHDN and FVKESK. The CDR3 has 15 amino acids. The CDR3 coding sequence is TGTGCCAGCAGCCAAATGAGGGGGTCGTGGACTGAAGCTTTCTTT. This gives the protein CASSQMRGSWTEAFF.

The table lists this clone with a few counts. The chain recombines TRBV7-9 with TRBJ1-2, with D unresolved. Germline V lookup: CDR1 SEHNR, CDR2 FQNEAQ (reference sequence). The CDR3 totals 12 residues. V lost 3 bases and J 8 bases, leaving 10 bases between the germline ends. The CDR3 loop reads CASSLDREGYTF. CDR3 DNA: TGTGCCAGCAGCTTGGACCGGGAGGGCTACACCTTC.

Only a few counts were recorded for this clone. The gene calls are TRBV11-2 and TRBJ1-1; D not certain. V gave up 3 bases and J gave up 6 bases, with 5 bases separating them. From germline, CDR1 is SGHAT and CDR2 FQNNGV. The CDR3 runs 11 residues. The CDR3: CASSFSSEAFF. The CDR3 nucleotides are TGTGCCAGCAGCTTCTCCTCTGAAGCTTTCTTT.